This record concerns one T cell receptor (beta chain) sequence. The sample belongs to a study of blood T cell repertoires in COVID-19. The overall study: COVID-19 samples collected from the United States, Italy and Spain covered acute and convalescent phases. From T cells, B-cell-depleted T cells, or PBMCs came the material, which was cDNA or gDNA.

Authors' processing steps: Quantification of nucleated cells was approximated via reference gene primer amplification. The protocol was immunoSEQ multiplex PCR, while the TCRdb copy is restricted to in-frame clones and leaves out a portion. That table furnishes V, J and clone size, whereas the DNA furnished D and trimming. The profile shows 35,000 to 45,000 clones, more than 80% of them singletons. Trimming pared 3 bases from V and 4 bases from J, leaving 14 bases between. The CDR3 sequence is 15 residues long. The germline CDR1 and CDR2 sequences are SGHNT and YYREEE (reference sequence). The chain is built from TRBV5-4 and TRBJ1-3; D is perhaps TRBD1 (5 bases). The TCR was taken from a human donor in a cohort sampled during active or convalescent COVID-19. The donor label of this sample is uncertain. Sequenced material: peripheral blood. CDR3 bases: TGTGCCAGCAGCTCCGGCGGGACGAGGGGAAACACCATATATTTT. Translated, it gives CASSSGGTRGNTIYF.